The clone carrying this T cell receptor (beta chain) came up many times. The entry originates in a study of glioma-infiltrating T cells. The iRepertoire nested amplicon-rescue multiplex PCR amplified TCR alpha and beta CDR3s from RNA. TCRdb itself ran the multiplex PCR reads through MiXCR, one entry per CDR3 protein. The table has 100,000 to 150,000 distinct CDR3 sequences, about 23% seen once. Source material: glioma tissue, nonneoplastic brain tissue, or PBMCs (not recorded which). The sequence derives from a human donor with low-grade glioma or glioblastoma, undergoing nonglioma brain surgery, or in good health (not recorded which).

The CDR3 nucleotides are TGTGCCACCAGCAGTAACAGGGGTGGCTACACCTTC. Its protein product is CATSSNRGGYTF. The chain recombines TRBV15 with TRBJ1-2; 7 bases are a match to TRBD1. V dropped 3 bases and J dropped 7; count of bases not matched to a gene: 2. Germline V gene sequence: CDR1 LNHNV, CDR2 YYDKDF (reference sequence). The CDR3 consists of 12 residues.